This TCR beta chain was recovered during a study of T-cell memory formation after mild COVID-19. Study-level results: Some clones that responded turned up in pre-infection memory, which suggests that cross-reactive memory joined in. Second-wave clones with a day 37 peak had unconfirmed SARS-CoV-2 specificity.

As concerns this clonotype: What it binds is not known.

Trimming left V 4 bases short and J 2 bases short, with 21 bases between. The germline V gene has CDR1 SGHRS and CDR2 YFSETQ. The CDR3 extends over 17 amino acids. Using constant-segment primers, 5'RACE produced TCR alpha and TCR beta cDNA libraries carrying sample barcodes and UMIs. TCRdb passed the 5' RACE reads through MiXCR, listing each CDR3 protein once. The sample holds roughly 280,000 distinct CDR3 sequences, 8.2% seen once. The clonotype comes from a man aged 18 to 30 who had mild COVID-19 (a few samples of this study predate the infection). Cell type and time point are not known. Sequencing was done on a sample of PBMCs or a T cell subset sorted from them (not recorded which). The chain recombines TRBV5-1 with TRBJ2-5; TRBD1 is a possible D gene (6 bases). The CDR3 DNA reads TGCGCCAGCAGCCCCCACCAAGGGGGAAGCGGTCAAGAGACCCAGTACTTC. Amino acids: CASSPHQGGSGQETQYF.